The 31 T cell receptor beta chains below were found in one sample sequenced in a study of PD-1 blockade in classical Hodgkin lymphoma. As to time point: newly diagnosed, previously untreated cHL patient sample. CD4+ T cells were purified from thawed PBMCs by negative selection. This table comes from immunoSEQ multiplex PCR, and its TCRdb copy is limited to in-frame clones, with some not included. The sample has 25,000 to 30,000 clones; 89% are singletons. Input material: CD4+ T cells from blood. Every receptor here comes from a human donor with classical Hodgkin lymphoma.

The chain couples TRBV9 to TRBJ2-7; 9 nucleotides agree with TRBD2. Trimming took 0 bases from V and 2 from J; bases not matched to a gene: 3. The CDR3 has 15 amino acids. In germline, CDR1 is SGDLS, CDR2 YYNGEE. As DNA, the CDR3 is TGTGCCAGCAGCGTAGCCAGCGGGAGGCCCTACGAGCAGTACTTC. Translated, it gives CASSVASGRPYEQYF. Supplemented by reference TRBV9 and TRBJ2-7, the full variable domain reads DSGVTQTPKHLITATGQRVTLRCSPRSGDLSVYWYQQSLDQGLQFLIQYYNGEERAKGNILERFSAQQFPDLHSELNLSSLELGDSALYFCASSVASGRPYEQYFGPGTRLTVT.

This clone showed up just once. The CDR3 reads CASSETQGPYNEQFF. The CDR3 region has the DNA TGTGCCAGCAGTGAAACTCAGGGACCCTACAATGAGCAGTTCTTC. The chain carries TRBV6-1 and TRBJ2-1; D tentatively fits TRBD1 or TRBD2 (5 bases each). Germline lookup yields CDR1 MNHNS and CDR2 SASEGT. V gave up 2 bases and J gave up 2 bases, with 10 bases separating them. The CDR3 is 15 amino acids.

The gene calls are TRBV5-1 and TRBJ2-7; 12 bases match TRBD2. The J segment lost 8 bases and the V segment lost 0 bases, leaving 3 bases of the junction unmatched. The CDR3 spans 14 residues. Looked up from germline, CDR1 is SGHRS and CDR2 is YFSETQ. Here the CDR3 DNA reads TGCGCCAGCAGCTTGGCGGGACTAGCGGGCCAGCAGTACTTC. This encodes CASSLAGLAGQQYF.

This clone occurred once. This chain joins TRBV10-3 and TRBJ1-3; D not certain. The germline CDR1 and CDR2 sequences are ENHRY and SYGVKD. The CDR3 consists of 13 residues. Between the trimmed V and J ends, which lost 9 bases and 0 bases, there was a span of 9 bases. CDR3 sequence reads: CAIGLGSGNTIYF. CDR3 sequence (DNA): TGTGCCATTGGGCTAGGCTCTGGAAACACCATATATTTT.

The rearrangement uses TRBV18 and TRBJ2-7, with TRBD1 matching 8 bases. V dropped 6 bases and J dropped 3; count of bases not matched to a gene: 4. From germline, CDR1 is KGHSH and CDR2 LQKENI. The CDR3 consists of 13 residues. The CDR3 sequence: CASSSGTGYEQYF. DNA for the CDR3: TGTGCCAGCTCGTCCGGGACAGGCTACGAGCAGTACTTC.

The chain is built from TRBV19 and TRBJ1-1, with D possibly TRBD1 on 5 matching bases. The CDR3 runs to 13 residues. The V and J ends lost 1 base and 8 bases respectively, with 11 bases between them. Germline V CDR1 and CDR2: LNHDA, SQIVND (reference sequence). This CDR3 reads CASSIAAGGEAFF. Written as DNA, the CDR3 is TGTGCCAGTAGTATAGCCGCGGGGGGAGAAGCTTTCTTT.

The genes are TRBV27 and TRBJ1-1, with 10 bases fitting TRBD1. V trimming: 7 bases; J trimming: 5 bases; junction bases outside the gene matches: 7. CDR3 length equals 14 residues. Germline V gene data show CDR1 as MNHEY and CDR2 as SMNVEV (reference sequence). The CDR3 DNA follows: TGTGCCAGCAAGCGACAGGGGGCGGGGACTGAAGCTTTCTTT. Its protein is CASKRQGAGTEAFF.

V usage is TRBV7-2 and J usage is TRBJ1-2; no firm D call. The germline V gene encodes CDR1 SGHTA and CDR2 FQGNSA. V shed 1 base and J shed 6 bases, with 6 bases lying between them. The CDR3 is 12 residues long. The CDR3 loop is CASSLVWDGYTF. CDR3 DNA: TGTGCCAGCAGCTTAGTTTGGGATGGCTACACCTTC.

The chain is built from TRBV10-3 and TRBJ2-5, with D unclear. This CDR3 region has 13 residues. Trimming cost V 10 bases and J 5 bases, with 17 bases left between them. Germline CDR1 and CDR2: ENHRY and SYGVKD. CDR3 nucleotides: TGTGCCACCACACAAAGGGTGGGGGAGACCCAGTACTTC. The encoded protein is CATTQRVGETQYF.

A note on this clone: At one boundary the junction diverges from the germline segment, which might be a read error. The chain carries TRBV28 and TRBJ2-1; 10 bases match TRBD1. This CDR3 region has 14 residues. Germline V gene data show CDR1 as MDHEN and CDR2 as SYDVKM. CDR3 protein: CASSPPDRGRGGIF. The CDR3 nucleotides are TGTGCCAGCAGCCCTCCCGACAGGGGGCGCGGGGGAATCTTC. Full variable domain (rest looked up from reference TRBV28 and TRBJ2-1): DVKVTQSSRYLVKRTGEKVFLECVQDMDHENMFWYRQDPGLGLRLIYFSYDVKMKEKGDIPEGYSVSREKKERFSLILESASTNQTSMYLCASSPPDRGRGGIFGPGTRLTVL.

DNA for the CDR3: TGCAGTGCTGATCGTTCCTACGAGCAGTACTTC. Translated, it gives CSADRSYEQYF. The chain carries TRBV20-1 and TRBJ2-7; D unresolved. CDR3 length equals 11 residues. Germline CDR1 DFQATT, CDR2 SNEGSKA (reference sequence). V was trimmed by 5 bases and J by 1 base, leaving 6 bases between them.

The chain links TRBV18 to TRBJ1-1, with 7 nucleotides matching TRBD1. The CDR3 length is 14 residues. CDR1 is KGHSH and CDR2 is LQKENI in the germline V gene. V shed 2 bases, J shed 0 bases, and the junction held 0 bases outside the gene matches. The DNA of the CDR3 is TGTGCCAGCTCACCAGGGACAGTGAACACTGAAGCTTTCTTT. Amino acid sequence: CASSPGTVNTEAFF. Full variable domain (rest looked up from reference TRBV18 and TRBJ1-1): NAGVMQNPRHLVRRRGQEARLRCSPMKGHSHVYWYRQLPEEGLKFMVYLQKENIIDESGMPKERFSAEFPKEGPSILRIQQVVRGDSAAYFCASSPGTVNTEAFFGQGTRLTVV.

V gene TRBV19 combines with J gene TRBJ2-5, with TRBD2 as a possible D gene (6 bases). V lost 5 bases and J lost 1, with 14 bases in between. The CDR3 totals 15 residues. CDR1 and CDR2 from the germline V gene are LNHDA and SQIVND (reference sequence). Here the CDR3 reads CASSSPAGFQETQYF. The CDR3 coding sequence is TGTGCCAGTAGTTCCCCCGCGGGATTCCAAGAGACCCAGTACTTC.

This clone was counted once. CDR3 residues: CAISVDQDTDTQYF. CDR3 nucleotide sequence: TGTGCCATCAGTGTGGACCAAGACACAGATACGCAGTATTTT. This chain uses TRBV10-3 with TRBJ2-3; D gene unclear. Trimming left V 4 bases short and J 2 bases short, with 10 bases between. CDR3 length: 14 amino acids. Per germline, CDR1 ENHRY and CDR2 SYGVKD.

The chain employs TRBV19 and TRBJ2-1, with 11 bases fitting TRBD2. Losses at the gene ends were 5 bases for V and 0 bases for J; bases not matched to a gene: 6. The length of the CDR3 is 17 residues. CDR1 and CDR2 from the germline V gene are LNHDA and SQIVND (reference sequence). The CDR3 DNA reads TGTGCCAGTAGTCCGTTTAGCGGGAGGGTCTCCTACAATGAGCAGTTCTTC. Amino acids: CASSPFSGRVSYNEQFF.

The chain recombines TRBV2 with TRBJ2-1; 14 positions match TRBD2. The CDR3 extends over 14 amino acids. The trim removed 9 bases at V and 9 bases at J, leaving 7 bases unmatched. CDR1 and CDR2 (germline): SNHLY, FYNNEI. This CDR3 reads CASRGLAGVVEQFF. The DNA for the CDR3 is TGTGCCAGTAGGGGACTAGCGGGAGTGGTTGAGCAGTTCTTC. The complete variable domain, with remaining parts taken from reference TRBV2 and TRBJ2-1, reads EPEVTQTPSHQVTQMGQEVILRCVPISNHLYFYWYRQILGQKVEFLVSFYNNEISEKSEIFDDQFSVERPDGSNFTLKIRSTKLEDSAMYFCASRGLAGVVEQFFGPGTRLTVL.

CDR3 sequence: CASSGTSGSTGELFF. As DNA, the CDR3 is TGTGCCAGCAGCGGCACTAGCGGGAGTACCGGGGAGCTGTTTTTT. V and J are TRBV5-4 and TRBJ2-2; TRBD2 matches at 11 bases. The CDR3 covers 15 residues. The ends lost 4 bases at V and 5 bases at J; junction bases unmatched: 4. From germline, CDR1 is SGHNT and CDR2 YYREEE (reference sequence).

The genes are TRBV2 and TRBJ2-2, with D perhaps matching TRBD1 or TRBD2 (6 bases each). With 6 bases removed from V and 4 bases from J, the gap between germline ends came to 12 bases. Germline assignment: CDR1 SNHLY and CDR2 FYNNEI. The CDR3 is 14 residues long. DNA of the CDR3: TGTGCCAGCAGACAAGGGGGGCCCACCGGGGAGCTGTTTTTT. Protein: CASRQGGPTGELFF.

The gene calls are TRBV18 and TRBJ2-3; 7 nucleotides agree with TRBD1. Trimming cost V 3 bases and J 6 bases; bases outside gene matches: 12. The germline gives CDR1 KGHSH, CDR2 LQKENI. The CDR3 runs 16 residues. The CDR3 protein is CASSPYQGDAHDTQYF. CDR3 DNA sequence: TGTGCCAGCTCACCCTACCAGGGGGACGCACATGATACGCAGTATTTT.

Written as DNA, the CDR3 is TGTGCCAGTAGTACCCCATCTTATTACTCCGTGAACACTGAAGCTTTCTTT. This encodes CASSTPSYYSVNTEAFF. V usage is TRBV19 and J usage is TRBJ1-1; D ambiguous. The CDR3 is 17 amino acids. V lost 4 bases and J 0 bases, leaving 18 bases between the germline ends. In germline, CDR1 is LNHDA, CDR2 SQIVND (reference sequence).

The chain is built from TRBV28 and TRBJ1-5; weak D call: TRBD1 (6 bases). V lost 5 bases and J 2 bases, leaving 13 bases between the germline ends. CDR1 is MDHEN and CDR2 is SYDVKM in the germline V gene. The CDR3 has 15 amino acids. The CDR3 protein is CASSTTGSGNQPQHF. CDR3 DNA: TGTGCCAGCAGTACAACAGGGAGTGGCAATCAGCCCCAGCATTTT.

The chain is built from TRBV5-1 and TRBJ2-6; D may be TRBD1 (6 bases). CDR3 length equals 16 residues. Trimming shortened V by 4 bases and J by 0 bases, and 11 bases separated the two germline ends. Germline V lookup: CDR1 SGHRS, CDR2 YFSETQ. The CDR3 coding sequence is TGCGCCAGCAGCCCCGGACAGAACTCTGGGGCCAACGTCCTGACTTTC. Its translation is CASSPGQNSGANVLTF.

The J gene is TRBJ2-2, the V gene TRBV5-1, with D unclear. V was shortened by 0 bases and J by 1 base, with 4 bases between the two germline ends. The CDR3 consists of 14 residues. Germline-derived CDR1 and CDR2 are SGHRS and YFSETQ. In nucleotides, the CDR3 is TGCGCCAGCAGCTTGGACTTGAACACCGGGGAGCTGTTTTTT. This encodes CASSLDLNTGELFF.

The chain has TRBV2 and TRBJ1-1, with 8 positions matching TRBD1. The germline gives CDR1 SNHLY, CDR2 FYNNEI. Germline trimming cut 6 bases from V and 3 bases from J; bases unmatched to any gene: 6. The CDR3 contains 14 residues. DNA of the CDR3: TGTGCCAGCAGGGACAGGGTCGGGTACACTGAAGCTTTCTTT. Its translation is CASRDRVGYTEAFF.

The gene calls are TRBV28 and TRBJ2-4, with TRBD2 matching over 7 bases. Germline lookup yields CDR1 MDHEN and CDR2 SYDVKM. Germline trimming cut 3 bases from V and 8 bases from J; bases unmatched to any gene: 4. This CDR3 is built from 13 residues. This CDR3 is CASSLQGGDIQYF. Written as DNA, the CDR3 is TGTGCCAGCAGTTTGCAGGGAGGGGACATTCAGTACTTC.

V is TRBV5-1 and J is TRBJ2-1; no definite D call. The CDR3 is 13 amino acids. The germline V gene has CDR1 SGHRS and CDR2 YFSETQ. The germline V and J ends were trimmed by 5 bases and 0 bases, with 6 bases remaining between them. In DNA form, the CDR3 reads TGCGCCAGCAGGGATAGCTCCTACAATGAGCAGTTCTTC. Translation gives CASRDSSYNEQFF.

This clone showed up just once. This sequence joins TRBV5-4 and TRBJ2-3; D call uncertain. The ends were cut back, 4 bases at V and 4 bases at J, with 7 bases in the middle. Looked up from germline, CDR1 is SGHNT and CDR2 is YYREEE (reference sequence). The CDR3 extends over 12 amino acids. The CDR3 nucleotides are TGTGCCAGCAGCCTTTCCGCAGATACGCAGTATTTT. Translating it yields CASSLSADTQYF.

The rearrangement uses TRBV30 and TRBJ2-7; D is perhaps TRBD1 (5 bases). The CDR3 loop spans 12 amino acids. Trimming took off 2 bases at V and 5 bases at J, with 10 bases between the two ends. Per germline, CDR1 GTSNPN and CDR2 SVGIG (reference sequence). The CDR3 region is CAWSRGTDEQYF. In DNA form, the CDR3 reads TGTGCCTGGAGTAGGGGAACAGACGAGCAGTACTTC.

The chain employs TRBV6-1 and TRBJ2-1; 7 positions agree with TRBD1. Germline V CDR1 and CDR2: MNHNS, SASEGT. The trim removed 7 bases at V and 4 bases at J, leaving 4 bases unmatched. This CDR3 has 13 residues. This CDR3 is CASNGQAYNEQFF. The CDR3 DNA sequence: TGTGCCAGCAACGGACAGGCGTACAATGAGCAGTTCTTC.

The V and J genes are TRBV19 and TRBJ2-1; 8 nucleotides align to TRBD2. The CDR3 totals 14 residues. The germline V gene encodes CDR1 LNHDA and CDR2 SQIVND (reference sequence). J lost 8 bases, V lost 3 bases, and 6 bases had no gene match. The CDR3 bases are TGTGCCAGTAGTATGGACCCAGCGGGAGATGAGCAGTTCTTC. Its translation is CASSMDPAGDEQFF.

The chain employs TRBV7-8 and TRBJ2-5; D may be TRBD2 (5 bases). The V end was cut by 7 bases, the J end by 1 base, with 10 bases between. The CDR3 contains 13 residues. CDR1 and CDR2 from the germline V gene are SGHVS and FQNEAQ. The CDR3 reads CASTQAVQETQYF. The DNA of the CDR3 is TGTGCCAGCACCCAAGCGGTCCAAGAGACCCAGTACTTC.